This T cell receptor (beta chain) is from a study of cytomegalovirus exposure and HLA in healthy donors. On this clone itself: Its antigen is currently unknown.

The PCR had 60 Vbeta and 13 Jbeta primers. Generated by immunoSEQ multiplex PCR, the TCRdb table keeps only in-frame clones and is missing some. The data show 120,000 to 150,000 clones, approximately 73% seen once. Between the trimmed V and J ends, which lost 4 bases and 4 bases, there was a span of 13 bases. The germline V gene has CDR1 SNHLY and CDR2 FYNNEI. This CDR3 has 15 amino acids. Study conclusions and caveats: Immune exposure information comprised only CMV serostatus. When analyzed later, a missense DCLRE1C variant was found to be linked to TCR beta V- and J-gene trimming.

Sequencing used PBMCs. The chain links TRBV2 to TRBJ2-2, with D maybe TRBD2 (6 bases). The TCR sequence derives from a human donor in good health. CDR3 DNA sequence: TGTGCCAGCAGTGCCGGCGGGATGACCACCGGGGAGCTGTTTTTT. Its protein product is CASSAGGMTTGELFF.